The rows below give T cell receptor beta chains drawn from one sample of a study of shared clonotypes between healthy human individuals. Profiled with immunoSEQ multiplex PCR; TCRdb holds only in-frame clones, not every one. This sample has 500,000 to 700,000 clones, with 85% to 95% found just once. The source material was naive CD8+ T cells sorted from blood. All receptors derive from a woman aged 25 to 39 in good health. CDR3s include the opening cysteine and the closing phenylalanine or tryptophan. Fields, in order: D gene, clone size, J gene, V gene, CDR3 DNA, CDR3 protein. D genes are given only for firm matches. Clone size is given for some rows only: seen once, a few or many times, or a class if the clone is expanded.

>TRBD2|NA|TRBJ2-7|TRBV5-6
TGTGCCAGCAGCTTTACCAGCGGGAGATACGAGCAGTACTTC
CASSFTSGRYEQYF
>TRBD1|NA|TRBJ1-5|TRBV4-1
TGCGCCAGCAGCCAAGATTCACAGGGGTTGAGTCAGCCCCAGCATTTT
CASSQDSQGLSQPQHF
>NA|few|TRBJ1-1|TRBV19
TGTGCCAGTAGTATCTGGGATGGCACTGAAGCTTTCTTT
CASSIWDGTEAFF
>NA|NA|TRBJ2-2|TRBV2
TGTGCCAGCAGTGTGTTGACCGGACACTTCAACACCGGGGAGCTGTTTTTT
CASSVLTGHFNTGELFF
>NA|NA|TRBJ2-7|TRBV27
TGTGCCAGCAGTCCCTCTGGATCCTACGAGCAGTACTTC
CASSPSGSYEQYF
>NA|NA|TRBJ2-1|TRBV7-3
TGTGCCAGCAGCTTAGGGACTCCGTACTCCTACAATGAGCAGTTCTTC
CASSLGTPYSYNEQFF
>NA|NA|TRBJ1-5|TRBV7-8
TGTGCCAGCAGCCGGGGGGACGAGAGCAATCAGCCCCAGCATTTT
CASSRGDESNQPQHF
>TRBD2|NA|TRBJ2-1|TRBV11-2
TGTGCCAGCAGGCCTAGCGGGAGGGCCTCCTACAATGAGCAGTTCTTC
CASRPSGRASYNEQFF
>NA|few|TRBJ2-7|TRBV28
TGTGCCAGCAGTTCGAACTACGAGCAGTACTTC
CASSSNYEQYF
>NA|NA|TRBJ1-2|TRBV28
TGTGCCAGCAGTTTAAGGAGGCCCAACCTAGGGGGGAACTATGGCTACACCTTC
CASSLRRPNLGGNYGYTF
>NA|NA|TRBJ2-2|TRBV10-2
TGCGCCAGCAGTGAGATTCCAGGCACCGGGGAGCTGTTTTTT
CASSEIPGTGELFF
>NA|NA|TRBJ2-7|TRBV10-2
TGCGCCAGCAGTGAGCACCTGGCCTACGAGCAGTACTTC
CASSEHLAYEQYF
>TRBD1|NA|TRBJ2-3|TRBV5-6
TGTGCCAGCAGCTTGGCGGGACAGGGATTCACAGATACGCAGTATTTT
CASSLAGQGFTDTQYF
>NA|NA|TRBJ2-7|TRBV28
TGTGCCAGCAGGCCCCTTATAAGGGATATCTACGAGCAGTACTTC
CASRPLIRDIYEQYF
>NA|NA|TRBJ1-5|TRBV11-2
TGTGCCAGCAGCTTAGATGGGGGGGCAAGTCAGCCCCAGCATTTT
CASSLDGGASQPQHF
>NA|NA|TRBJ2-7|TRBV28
TGTGCCAGCAGTTTGGTCGGCGGGGGCAACGAGCAGTACTTC
CASSLVGGGNEQYF
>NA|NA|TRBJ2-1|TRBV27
TGTGCCAGCAGTTTATTATCCCTAGATGAGCAGTTCTTC
CASSLLSLDEQFF
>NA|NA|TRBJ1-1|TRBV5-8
TGTGCCAGCAGCTTAGTGAGGAGGAGGACTGAAGCTTTCTTT
CASSLVRRRTEAFF
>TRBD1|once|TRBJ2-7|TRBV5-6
TGTGCCAGCAGCGAAGGACAGGGGCCCTACGAGCAGTACTTC
CASSEGQGPYEQYF
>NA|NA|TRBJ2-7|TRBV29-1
TGCAGCGTTGTTTCCACTGGGATACACTTCTACGAGCAGTACTTC
CSVVSTGIHFYEQYF
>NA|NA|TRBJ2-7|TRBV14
TGTGCCAGCAGCCAAGAACCCGACACGATCTACGAGCAGTACTTC
CASSQEPDTIYEQYF
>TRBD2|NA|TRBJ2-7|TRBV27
TGTGCCAGCAGTTTATTAGCGGGAGGCTCCTACGAGCAGTACTTC
CASSLLAGGSYEQYF
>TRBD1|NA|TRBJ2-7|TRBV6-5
TGTGCCAGCAGTCGGGACAGTACCTACGAGCAGTACTTC
CASSRDSTYEQYF
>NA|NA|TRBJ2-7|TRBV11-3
TGTGCCAGCAGCCCCGTCGGGAATTCCTACGAGCAGTACTTC
CASSPVGNSYEQYF
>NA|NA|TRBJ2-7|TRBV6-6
TGTGCCAGCAGTTACGATGTAAGAATCTACGAGCAGTACTTC
CASSYDVRIYEQYF
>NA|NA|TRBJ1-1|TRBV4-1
TGCGCCAGCAGCCAGGGGACAAGAAACACTGAAGCTTTCTTT
CASSQGTRNTEAFF
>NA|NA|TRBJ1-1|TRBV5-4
TGTGCCAGCAGCTTGGCCATGGCGGCCGCTGAAGCTTTCTTT
CASSLAMAAAEAFF
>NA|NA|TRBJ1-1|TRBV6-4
TGTGCCAGCAGGGGGGGCGGGACTGAAGCTTTCTTT
CASRGGGTEAFF
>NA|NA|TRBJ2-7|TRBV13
TGTGCCAGCAGCTCCCTGGGAGGGGGGAACTACGAGCAGTACTTC
CASSSLGGGNYEQYF
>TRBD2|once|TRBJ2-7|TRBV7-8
TGTGCCAGCAGCTTAGAAGGGACTAGTCCCTCCTACGAGCAGTACTTC
CASSLEGTSPSYEQYF
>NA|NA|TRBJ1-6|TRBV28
TGTGCCAGCAGTTTAGGGCTTGTGACCCTCCACTTT
CASSLGLVTLHF
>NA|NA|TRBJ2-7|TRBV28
TGTGCCAGCAGCCTAGTCCCACAAACCCTCTCCTACGAGCAGTACTTC
CASSLVPQTLSYEQYF
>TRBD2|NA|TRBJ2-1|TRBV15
TGTGCCACCAGCAGCGGGAGGGCCCCCCTCAATGAGCAGTTCTTC
CATSSGRAPLNEQFF
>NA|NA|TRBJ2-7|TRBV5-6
TGTGCCAGCAGCTTGGCGGATTCACCCTACGAGCAGTACTTC
CASSLADSPYEQYF
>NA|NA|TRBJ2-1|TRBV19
TGTGCCAGTAGTGCCGCAGCGGGACATTACAATGAGCAGTTCTTC
CASSAAAGHYNEQFF
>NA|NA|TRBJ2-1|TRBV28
TGTGCCAGCAGTCCGGTAGGCTCCTACAATGAGCAGTTCTTC
CASSPVGSYNEQFF
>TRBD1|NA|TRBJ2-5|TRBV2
TGTGCCAGCAGTTCGGACAGGGGGCGCCAAGAGACCCAGTACTTC
CASSSDRGRQETQYF
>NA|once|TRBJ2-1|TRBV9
NA
CASSVRFGEGLADNEQFF
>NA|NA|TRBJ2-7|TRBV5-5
TGTGCCAGCAGCCTAAAGGACGGACAGATTCTCTCCTACGAGCAGTACTTC
CASSLKDGQILSYEQYF
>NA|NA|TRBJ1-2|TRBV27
TGTGCCAGCAGATTTGTCTCAGGCAGCTATGGCTACACCTTC
CASRFVSGSYGYTF
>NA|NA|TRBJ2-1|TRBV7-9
TGTGCCAGCAGCTCCACCGGGCTTGAGCAGTTCTTC
CASSSTGLEQFF
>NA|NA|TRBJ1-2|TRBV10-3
TGTGCCATGCAGGGAACGGACTATGGCTACACCTTC
CAMQGTDYGYTF
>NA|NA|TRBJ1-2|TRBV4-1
TGCGCCAGCAGCCAAGTTGTCTTTAACTATGGCTACACCTTC
CASSQVVFNYGYTF
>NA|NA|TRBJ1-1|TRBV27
TGTGCCAGCAGTCCTACCTCGGGGGCCGCTGAAGCTTTCTTT
CASSPTSGAAEAFF
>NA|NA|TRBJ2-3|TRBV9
TGTGCCAGCAGCGTAGGTAGAACAGATACGCAGTATTTT
CASSVGRTDTQYF
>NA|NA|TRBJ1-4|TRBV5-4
TGTGCCAGCAGCTTGGATTGGAAACTGTTTTTT
CASSLDWKLFF
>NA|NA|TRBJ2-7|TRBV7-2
TGTGCCAGCAGCCACGCACTAGAACGGGGAGAGCAGTACTTC
CASSHALERGEQYF
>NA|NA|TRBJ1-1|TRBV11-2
TGTGCCAGCAGCTTAGATGCGCCTGAAGCTTTCTTT
CASSLDAPEAFF
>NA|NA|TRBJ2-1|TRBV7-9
TGTGCCAGCAGCGTGAACAATGAGCAGTTCTTC
CASSVNNEQFF
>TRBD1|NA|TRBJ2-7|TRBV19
TGTGCCACTCAAGGGACAGGGGGCTACGAGCAGTACTTC
CATQGTGGYEQYF